The sequence of this T cell receptor (beta chain) was determined in a study of blood T cell repertoires in COVID-19. Background on the study: The United States, Italy and Spain supplied acute and convalescent COVID-19 samples. Sources were T cells, B-cell-depleted T cells, or PBMCs; the material itself was cDNA or gDNA.

Original methodology: Counts of nucleated cells, estimated from reference gene primer amplification, were obtained. The repertoire was sequenced with immunoSEQ multiplex PCR; TCRdb's copy has only in-frame clones and lacks some. V and J calls plus clone size are reproduced from that table; the DNA served to infer D and trimming. Of a few hundred thousand clones listed, 85% to 90% are singletons. The specimen sequenced was peripheral blood. The receptor was derived from a man aged 25 to 40 with acute or convalescent COVID-19.

The CDR3 region is CASSETGGNSPLHF. CDR3 in DNA: TGTGCCAGCAGTGAAACAGGGGGGAATTCACCCCTCCACTTT. The V call is TRBV6-1, the J call TRBJ1-6; TRBD1 matches 8 bases. From germline, CDR1 is MNHNS and CDR2 SASEGT. V lost 2 bases and J lost 7; bases outside the gene matches: 1. CDR3 length: 14 residues.